This TCR beta chain was sequenced during a study of PD-L1 blockade in urothelial cancer. The overall study: Blood was analyzed 3 weeks (second dose) and 6 weeks after treatment start.

Overall study results and limits: It was durable-benefit patients whose tumor-associated blood clones expanded more at 3 weeks.

The CDR3 runs to 16 residues. Trimming at V came to 5 bases and at J to 1 base, leaving 8 bases not matched to a gene. Germline CDR1 and CDR2: LNHDA and SQIVND (reference sequence). The data were produced by immunoSEQ multiplex PCR, yet TCRdb's version contains in-frame clones alone and is incomplete. The table includes more than 35,000 clones, around 80% detected once. Locally advanced or metastatic urothelial carcinoma affected the patients. On this clone itself: Its antigen is unidentified.

The material was PBMCs, obtained around atezolizumab (anti-PD-L1) treatment. The clonotype comes from a man in his 70s with urothelial cancer. The chain has TRBV19 and TRBJ1-5; 7 bases are shared with TRBD1. The CDR3 nucleotides read TGTGCCAGTAGTGCCAACAGGGGTGGGAGCAATCAGCCCCAGCATTTT. Translated: CASSANRGGSNQPQHF.